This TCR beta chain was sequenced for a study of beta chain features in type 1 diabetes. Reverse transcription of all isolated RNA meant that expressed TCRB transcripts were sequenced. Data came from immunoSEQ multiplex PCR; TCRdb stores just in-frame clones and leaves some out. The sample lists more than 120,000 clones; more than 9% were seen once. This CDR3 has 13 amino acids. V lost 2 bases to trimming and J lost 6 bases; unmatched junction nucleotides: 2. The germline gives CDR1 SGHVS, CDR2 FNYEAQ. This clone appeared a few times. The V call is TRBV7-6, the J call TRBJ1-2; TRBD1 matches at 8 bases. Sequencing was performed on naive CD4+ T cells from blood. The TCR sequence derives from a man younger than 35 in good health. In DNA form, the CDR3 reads TGTGCCAGCAGCTTACAGGGGGCTGATGGCTACACCTTC. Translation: CASSLQGADGYTF.